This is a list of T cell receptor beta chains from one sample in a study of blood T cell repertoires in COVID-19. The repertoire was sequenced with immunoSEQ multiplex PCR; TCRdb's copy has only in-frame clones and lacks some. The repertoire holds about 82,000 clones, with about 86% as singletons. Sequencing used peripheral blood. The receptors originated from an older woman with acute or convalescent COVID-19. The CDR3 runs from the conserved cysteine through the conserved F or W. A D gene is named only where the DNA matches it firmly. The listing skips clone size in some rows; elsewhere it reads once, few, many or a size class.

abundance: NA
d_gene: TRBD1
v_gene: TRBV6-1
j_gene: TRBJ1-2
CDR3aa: CASSEDGTAFYGYTF
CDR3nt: TGTGCCAGCAGTGAAGACGGGACAGCCTTCTATGGCTACACCTTC

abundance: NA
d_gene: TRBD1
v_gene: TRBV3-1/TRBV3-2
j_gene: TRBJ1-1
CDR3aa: CASSQEARDSEAFF
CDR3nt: TGTGCCAGCAGCCAAGAAGCCCGGGACAGTGAAGCTTTCTTT

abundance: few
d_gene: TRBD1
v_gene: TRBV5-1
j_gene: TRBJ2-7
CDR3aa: CAGSDVPGTGQQYF
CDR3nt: TGCGCCGGCAGCGACGTGCCTGGGACAGGGCAGCAGTACTTC

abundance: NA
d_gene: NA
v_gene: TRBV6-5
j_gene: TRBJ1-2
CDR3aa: CASSTGIANYGYTF
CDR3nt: TGTGCCAGCAGTACAGGCATTGCTAACTATGGCTACACCTTC

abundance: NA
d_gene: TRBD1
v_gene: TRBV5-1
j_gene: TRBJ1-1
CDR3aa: CASSLRSTGVNTEAFF
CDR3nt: TGCGCCAGCAGCTTGAGGTCGACAGGGGTTAACACTGAAGCTTTCTTT

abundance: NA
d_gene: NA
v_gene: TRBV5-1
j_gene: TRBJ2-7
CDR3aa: CASSDQARGGEQYF
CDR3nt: TGCGCCAGCAGCGACCAAGCCAGGGGCGGCGAGCAGTACTTC

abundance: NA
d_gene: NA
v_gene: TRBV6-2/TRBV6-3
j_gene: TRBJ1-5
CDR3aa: CASSPGGARQPQHF
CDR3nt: TGTGCCAGCAGTCCCGGGGGGGCACGGCAGCCCCAGCATTTT

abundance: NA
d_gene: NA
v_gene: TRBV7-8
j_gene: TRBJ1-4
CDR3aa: CASSLGPEKLFF
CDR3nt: TGTGCCAGCAGCTTAGGTCCGGAAAAACTGTTTTTT

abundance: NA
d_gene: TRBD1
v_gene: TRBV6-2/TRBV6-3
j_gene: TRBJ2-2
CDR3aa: CASSYLGTGNTGELFF
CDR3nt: TGTGCCAGCAGTTACTTGGGGACAGGAAACACCGGGGAGCTGTTTTTT

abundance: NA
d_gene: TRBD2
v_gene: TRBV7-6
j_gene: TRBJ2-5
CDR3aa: CASSLGGGEDRETQYF
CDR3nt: TGTGCCAGCAGCTTAGGGGGGGGAGAGGATAGGGAGACCCAGTACTTC

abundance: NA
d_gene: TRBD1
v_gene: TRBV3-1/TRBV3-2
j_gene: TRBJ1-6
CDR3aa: CASSQRGTGGNSPLHF
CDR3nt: TGTGCCAGCAGCCAGCGCGGGACAGGGGGTAATTCACCCCTCCACTTT